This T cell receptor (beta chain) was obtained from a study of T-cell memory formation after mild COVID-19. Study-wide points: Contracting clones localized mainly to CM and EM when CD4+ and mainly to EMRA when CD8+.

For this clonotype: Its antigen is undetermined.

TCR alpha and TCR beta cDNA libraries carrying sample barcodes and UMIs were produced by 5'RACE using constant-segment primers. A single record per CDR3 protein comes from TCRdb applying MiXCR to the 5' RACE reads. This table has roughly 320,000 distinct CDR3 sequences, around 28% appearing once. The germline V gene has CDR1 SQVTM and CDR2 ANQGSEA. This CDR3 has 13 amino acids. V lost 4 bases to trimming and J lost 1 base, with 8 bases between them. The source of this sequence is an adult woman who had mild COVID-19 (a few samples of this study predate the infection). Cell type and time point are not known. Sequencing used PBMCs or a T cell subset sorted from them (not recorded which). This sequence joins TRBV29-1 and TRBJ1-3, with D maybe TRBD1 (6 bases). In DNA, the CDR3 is TGCAGCGTTGTACAGGGATCTGGAAACACCATATATTTT. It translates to CSVVQGSGNTIYF.